Below are 14 T cell receptor beta chains sequenced from a single sample in a study of control samples from healthy donors and cancer patients. Sequencing was performed with immunoSEQ multiplex PCR; in TCRdb, only in-frame clones are kept and a portion is missing. The sample holds some 190,000 clones; approximately 90% are singletons and the top ten take approximately 1.8%. Sequencing input: blood. The receptors were sampled from a man aged 30-40 years in good health.

This chain links TRBV5-1 with TRBJ1-2; 7 bases are shared with TRBD1. Germline trimming cut 1 base from V and 6 bases from J; bases unmatched to any gene: 9. The CDR3 length is 15 residues. Germline CDR1 SGHRS, CDR2 YFSETQ. CDR3: CASSLLQGVKDGYTF. The CDR3 DNA reads TGCGCCAGCAGCTTGCTGCAGGGGGTAAAGGATGGCTACACCTTC.

The chain uses TRBV5-1 and TRBJ2-7; TRBD1 matches 7 bases. Trimming at V came to 0 bases and at J to 0 bases, leaving 0 bases not matched to a gene. This CDR3 is built from 14 residues. Germline V gene data show CDR1 as SGHRS and CDR2 as YFSETQ. CDR3 bases: TGCGCCAGCAGCTTGGACAGGGGCTCCTACGAGCAGTACTTC. Translation gives CASSLDRGSYEQYF.

The chain joins TRBV19 to TRBJ2-7; weak D call: TRBD1 (6 bases). In germline, CDR1 is LNHDA, CDR2 SQIVND (reference sequence). The CDR3 has 13 residues. V was pared by 0 bases and J by 4 bases, with 7 bases between. The CDR3: CASSIEQGYEQYF. For the CDR3, the DNA is TGTGCCAGTAGTATAGAACAGGGATACGAGCAGTACTTC. Based on the CDR3 plus reference TRBV19 and TRBJ2-7, the full variable domain is DGGITQSPKYLFRKEGQNVTLSCEQNLNHDAMYWYRQDPGQGLRLIYYSQIVNDFQKGDIAEGYSVSREKKESFPLTVTSAQKNPTAFYLCASSIEQGYEQYFGPGTRLTVT.

This clone occurred a few times. J is TRBJ1-1 and V is TRBV6-6; D is unresolved. In germline, CDR1 is MNHNY, CDR2 SVGAGI (reference sequence). CDR3 size: 12 residues. V was trimmed by 4 bases and J by 5 bases, leaving 8 bases between them. The CDR3 is CASSWSKTEAFF. In nucleotides, the CDR3 is TGTGCCAGCAGTTGGAGTAAGACTGAAGCTTTCTTT.

This chain links TRBV15 with TRBJ1-1; D is uncertain. There are 12 residues in the CDR3. V lost 5 bases and J 10 bases, leaving 14 bases between the germline ends. CDR1 is LNHNV, CDR2 YYDKDF, per germline (reference sequence). CDR3 sequence: CATSSSQLLAFF. CDR3 in DNA: TGTGCCACCAGCTCCAGCCAGCTTTTAGCTTTCTTT.

The chain has TRBV19 and TRBJ2-2, with no clear D. V dropped 3 bases and J dropped 0 bases, with 8 bases sitting between them. CDR1 and CDR2 from the germline V gene are LNHDA and SQIVND (reference sequence). The CDR3 has 15 amino acids. CDR3 in DNA: TGTGCCAGTAGTATCCAATATGCGAACACCGGGGAGCTGTTTTTT. Residues: CASSIQYANTGELFF.

The genes are TRBV5-1 and TRBJ1-4, with D hard to call. Germline V CDR1 and CDR2: SGHRS, YFSETQ. CDR3 length: 14 amino acids. V lost 0 bases and J 7 bases, leaving 10 bases between the germline ends. In DNA form, the CDR3 reads TGCGCCAGCAGCTTGGTGGCAGGAAGTGAAAAACTGTTTTTT. It encodes CASSLVAGSEKLFF.

This clone was observed a single time. Other nucleotide sequences from this sample produce the same CDR3. This sequence joins TRBV3-1 (or the pseudogene TRBV3-2) and TRBJ2-7; D ambiguous. Germline V CDR1 and CDR2: LGHDT, YNNKEL (reference sequence). Trimming took off 4 bases at V and 1 base at J, with 2 bases between the two ends. CDR3 length equals 11 residues. The CDR3 DNA follows: TGTGCCAGCAGCCGATCCTACGAGCAGTACTTC. This translates into CASSRSYEQYF.

As to this clone: Other nucleotide sequences in the sample specify the same CDR3. This chain uses TRBV3-1 (or the pseudogene TRBV3-2) with TRBJ2-5, with D uncertain. Looked up from germline, CDR1 is LGHDT and CDR2 is YNNKEL (reference sequence). The CDR3 length is 13 residues. Trimming took 1 base from V and 1 from J, leaving 4 bases between them. The chain's CDR3 is CASSQGLQETQYF. CDR3 sequence (DNA): TGTGCCAGCAGCCAAGGCCTCCAAGAGACCCAGTACTTC.

This clone was detected only once. The rearrangement uses TRBV2 and TRBJ1-1, with 7 bases matching TRBD1. Trimming took 6 bases from V and 1 from J; bases not matched to a gene: 2. The CDR3 is 13 residues long. Germline loops: CDR1 SNHLY, CDR2 FYNNEI. This CDR3 is CASSQGGNTEAFF. In nucleotides, the CDR3 is TGTGCCAGCAGCCAGGGGGGGAACACTGAAGCTTTCTTT. The full variable domain, in which reference TRBV2 and TRBJ1-1 provide the parts outside the CDR3, is EPEVTQTPSHQVTQMGQEVILRCVPISNHLYFYWYRQILGQKVEFLVSFYNNEISEKSEIFDDQFSVERPDGSNFTLKIRSTKLEDSAMYFCASSQGGNTEAFFGQGTRLTVV.

The chain recombines TRBV27 with TRBJ1-2; 9 bases agree with TRBD1. The CDR3 loop spans 15 amino acids. The V segment lost 0 bases and the J segment 4 bases; nucleotides outside the gene matches: 3. Germline V gives CDR1 MNHEY, CDR2 SMNVEV (reference sequence). CDR3 in DNA: TGTGCCAGCAGTTTATCGGACAGGGGTACCTATGGCTACACCTTC. Its translation: CASSLSDRGTYGYTF.

This sequence joins TRBV6-1 and TRBJ1-6; D gene unclear. In germline, CDR1 is MNHNS, CDR2 SASEGT. The CDR3 is 14 amino acids. V shed 1 base and J shed 10 bases, with 11 bases lying between them. The CDR3 sequence: CASSEGGMRSPLHF. The CDR3 region has the DNA TGTGCCAGCAGTGAAGGAGGGATGAGGTCACCCCTCCACTTT.

The chain recombines TRBV29-1 with TRBJ2-7; D may be TRBD1 (5 bases). Germline V CDR1 and CDR2: SQVTM, ANQGSEA. V was clipped by 0 bases and J by 0 bases, with 9 bases between them. The CDR3 spans 14 residues. The CDR3 nucleotides are TGCAGCGTTGAAGACAGGGCATCCTCCTACGAGCAGTACTTC. It is translated as CSVEDRASSYEQYF.

The rearrangement uses TRBV3-1 (or the pseudogene TRBV3-2) and TRBJ2-2; D is unclear. Germline loops: CDR1 LGHDT, CDR2 YNNKEL (reference sequence). The V end lost 0 bases, the J end lost 4 bases, and 3 bases lay between the germline ends. The CDR3 is 13 residues long. CDR3 coding DNA: TGTGCCAGCAGCCAAGAGGGCACCGGGGAGCTGTTTTTT. As protein: CASSQEGTGELFF.